This passage covers 30 T cell receptor delta chains from one sample sequenced in a study of γδ T cells in repeated Plasmodium falciparum infection. Gammadelta T cells were flow-sorted from PBMC into Vgamma9/Vdelta2+ and Vdelta2-negative populations for bulk analysis. TCRdb fed the multiplex PCR reads into CATT to redo clone calling. Of roughly 90,000 delta-chain clones listed, roughly 0.98% are singletons. Sequenced: gamma-delta T cells from blood. These TCRs come from a pool of human donors (malaria-infected and uninfected, not separated).

A word on this clone: TCRdb attributes to this sequence the protein of a much larger clone, which differs from the DNA translation at residue 10; a read error is likely, and the protein displayed is translated from the DNA. The chain is built from TRDV1 and TRDJ1; 9 bases fit TRDD3. Here the J gene came from matching the DNA to germline, since TCRdb omits it. The germline V gene has CDR1 TSWWSYY and CDR2 QGS. The CDR3 contains 24 residues. The trim removed 4 bases at V and 7 bases at J, leaving 37 bases unmatched. CDR3 region: CALGGPGSVATGALGESRFGKLIF. The CDR3 nucleotides are TGTGCTCTTGGGGGCCCTGGGAGTGTGGCGACCGGGGCACTGGGGGAGAGTCGGTTCGGTAAACTCATCTTT.

This clone showed up just a few times. TCRdb has a much larger clone's protein, which differs at residue 5 from the translation of this DNA, likely because of a read error; what is shown is the protein translated from the DNA. V and J are TRDV2 and TRDJ1; 10 bases are a match to TRDD3. Since TCRdb gives no J gene, matching the DNA to germline was used here to assign it. CDR1 and CDR2 (germline): GEAIGNYY, EKD. V lost 2 bases to trimming and J lost 0 bases; unmatched junction nucleotides: 17. The CDR3 loop spans 20 amino acids. The CDR3 spells CACDIGSLLGDRQYTDKLIF. The CDR3 bases are TGTGCCTGTGACATCGGCTCCCTACTGGGGGATCGACAATACACCGATAAACTCATCTTT.

This clone was seen more than once but under ten times. The protein TCRdb gives is from a much larger clone and does not agree with this DNA's translation at residue 5, likely a read error; the protein shown here comes from the DNA. The V and J genes are TRDV1 and TRDJ1; 9 bases are shared with TRDD3. Here the J gene was assigned by germline matching of the DNA, as TCRdb has none. The V gene end was trimmed by 4 bases and the J gene end by 8 bases; junction bases not matched to a gene: 8. The CDR3 contains 14 residues. Germline V lookup: CDR1 TSWWSYY, CDR2 QGS. The CDR3 loop reads CALGAQVLGEKLIF. For the CDR3, the DNA is TGTGCTCTTGGGGCCCAGGTACTGGGGGAAAAACTCATCTTT.

This clone was counted only a few times. The mismatch at residue 4 between this DNA's translation and the TCRdb protein of a much larger clone likely reflects a read error; the protein shown is translated from the DNA. The chain employs TRDV1 and TRDJ1; 12 positions agree with TRDD3. No J segment appears in TCRdb, so it was assigned here by matching the sequence to germline. CDR1 and CDR2 from the germline V gene are TSWWSYY and QGS. The CDR3 consists of 28 residues. For the CDR3, the DNA is TGTGCTCTTGAGGAACTAGGGCCTACTACCTACTGGGGGATACCCCGTAATCTGCTAAATCCGAGGGCCGATAAACTCATCTTT. Its protein is CALEELGPTTYWGIPRNLLNPRADKLIF.

This clone turned up a few times. The TCRdb protein comes from a much larger clone and disagrees with this DNA's translation at residue 5, likely due to a read error; the protein given here is derived from the DNA. The chain uses TRDV2 and TRDJ3; 9 bases fit TRDD3. The CDR3 sequence is 22 residues long. The germline V gene encodes CDR1 GEAIGNYY and CDR2 EKD. V lost 3 bases, J lost 0 bases, and 17 bases stayed unmatched. The CDR3 spells CACDAVIARGYESSWDTRQMFF. The CDR3 DNA is TGTGCCTGTGACGCCGTCATCGCAAGGGGATACGAGAGCTCCTGGGACACCCGACAGATGTTTTTC.

This clone has a handful of counts. The protein given by TCRdb reflects a much larger clone and differs at residue 9 from this DNA's translation, likely from a read error; the protein shown is the DNA's translation. The chain is built from TRDV1 and TRDJ1; 8 nucleotides match TRDD3. Since TCRdb gives no J gene, matching the DNA to germline was used here to assign it. The V and J ends lost 9 bases and 3 bases, in that order; junction bases with no gene match: 24. The germline CDR1 and CDR2 sequences are TSWWSYY and QGS. The CDR3 spans 19 residues. CDR3 DNA sequence: TGTGCTCTCCGGGCCGTTCGATCCGCACTGGGGGTAGGCCCCGATAAACTCATCTTT. Encoded protein: CALRAVRSALGVGPDKLIF.

This clone was seen a handful of times. TCRdb's entry gives the protein of a much larger clone, which mismatches this DNA's translation at residue 4, likely from a read error; the protein reported here is translated from the DNA. This chain's CDR3 is CACGTLRTGGYGTWDTRQMFF. DNA for the CDR3: TGTGCCTGTGGCACCTTGCGTACTGGGGGATACGGGACCTGGGACACCCGACAGATGTTTTTC. This sequence joins TRDV2 and TRDJ3, with 13 bases identical to TRDD3. The J gene, not given by TCRdb, was assigned here from a germline match of the nucleotide sequence. Germline loops: CDR1 GEAIGNYY, CDR2 EKD. CDR3 length equals 21 residues.

This clone was observed a few times. Given a far larger clone just one base away, this is likely a sequencing read error. This CDR3 is also generated by other DNA sequences in the sample. V and J are TRDV2 and TRDJ1, with TRDD3 matching 13 bases. Germline matching of the DNA provided the J gene here, since TCRdb leaves it blank. The germline gives CDR1 GEAIGNYY, CDR2 EKD. Germline trimming cut 0 bases from V and 1 base from J; bases unmatched to any gene: 7. The CDR3 has 18 amino acids. CDR3 loop: CACDTVLGDTSVTDKLIF. The CDR3 DNA reads as TGTGCCTGTGACACCGTACTGGGGGATACGTCCGTCACCGATAAACTCATCTTT.

As regards this clone: A far larger clone is one nucleotide away, so this likely arose from a read error. This CDR3 is also generated by other DNA sequences in the sample. The genes are TRDV1 and TRDJ1; 11 bases line up with TRDD3. The J gene was missing in TCRdb and was found by matching the end of the DNA to germline. The CDR3 runs 18 residues. The V gene's germline CDR1 is TSWWSYY and CDR2 QGS. CDR3 protein: CALGEVALGDTDTDKLIF. The CDR3 DNA follows: TGTGCCCTTGGGGAAGTGGCTCTGGGGGATACCGACACCGATAAACTCATCTTT.

This clone has a handful of counts. This may be a read error: a much more frequent sequence differs by one nucleotide. The rearrangement joins TRDV1 to TRDJ1, with 7 bases fitting TRDD2. The J gene, missing from TCRdb, was assigned here through DNA to germline matching. CDR1 is TSWWSYY and CDR2 is QGS in the germline V gene. V shed 2 bases and J 3 bases; nucleotides not matched to a gene: 24. This CDR3 has 21 residues. As DNA, the CDR3 is TGTGCTCTTGGGGAATCCCCTTCCTTTAGCCGTTTCTGTACACTGGCCGATAAACTCATCTTT. Residues: CALGESPSFSRFCTLADKLIF.

As to this clone: TCRdb lists the protein of a much larger clone for this DNA, which differs at residue 8, so this is likely a read error; the protein given here is translated from the DNA itself. The rearrangement links TRDV2 to TRDJ1; 11 nucleotides align to TRDD3. No J gene is reported in TCRdb; it was inferred here by comparing the DNA with germline. Germline assignment: CDR1 GEAIGNYY and CDR2 EKD. V lost 0 bases, J lost 7 bases, and 30 bases stayed unmatched. The CDR3 extends over 23 amino acids. The CDR3 bases are TGTGCCTGTGACACCGCCCCGACACGTGGAGTGGGGGATACGACCTACCTACCTGGTAAACTCATCTTT. It yields the protein CACDTAPTRGVGDTTYLPGKLIF.

Points on this clone: The protein TCRdb lists belongs to a much larger clone and differs from this DNA's translation at residue 12, which points to a read error; the protein shown is made from the DNA. The V gene is TRDV2, the J gene TRDJ1; TRDD3 matches at 8 bases. The J gene comes from matching the DNA to germline here; TCRdb lacks it. CDR1 and CDR2 from the germline V gene are GEAIGNYY and EKD. The CDR3 consists of 16 residues. The CDR3 reads CACDWGIRPSTGKLIF. In nucleotides, the CDR3 is TGTGCCTGTGACTGGGGGATTCGCCCTAGCACCGGTAAACTCATCTTT.

This clone was observed a few times. TCRdb attributes to this sequence the protein of a much larger clone, which differs from the DNA translation at residue 6; a read error is likely, and the protein displayed is translated from the DNA. The V and J genes are TRDV1 and TRDJ1; 12 nucleotides line up with TRDD3. The CDR3 totals 28 residues. CDR1 is TSWWSYY, CDR2 QGS, per germline. The V segment lost 1 base and the J segment 1 base; nucleotides outside the gene matches: 37. Written as DNA, the CDR3 is TGTGCTCTTGGGGAACCCACTTTCCTACCGGCCGTGGTGTACTGTGTACTGGGGGATACTCGATCCACCGATAAACTCATCTTT. Its protein product is CALGEPTFLPAVVYCVLGDTRSTDKLIF.

Notes on this clone: TCRdb's entry gives the protein of a much larger clone, which mismatches this DNA's translation at residue 16, likely from a read error; the protein reported here is translated from the DNA. This chain's CDR3 is CALAGPPVPLPTDKLTF. The CDR3 DNA is TGTGCTCTTGCTGGTCCTCCGGTCCCTTTGCCCACCGATAAACTCACCTTT. The V gene is given as TRDV1, and no J gene call is available. There are 17 residues in the CDR3. The V gene's germline CDR1 is TSWWSYY and CDR2 QGS.

As regards this clone: A far larger clone is off by one base, so a read error is likely. Other DNA sequences within the sample encode an identical CDR3. The CDR3: CALGELERPVLGDTLGGTDKLIF. In DNA form, the CDR3 reads TGTGCTCTTGGGGAACTTGAAAGGCCAGTACTGGGGGATACGCTCGGGGGCACCGATAAACTCATCTTT. The chain links TRDV1 to TRDJ1, with TRDD3 matching 13 bases. Germline-derived CDR1 and CDR2 are TSWWSYY and QGS. After removal of 0 bases from V and 1 base from J, the junction contained 20 bases not matched to a gene. The CDR3 loop spans 23 amino acids.

Remarks on this clone: TCRdb assigns this DNA the protein of a much larger clone, which departs from its translation at residue 12; this likely reflects a read error, and the protein shown comes from translating the DNA. The V and J genes are TRDV2 and TRDJ1, with 9 positions matching TRDD3. Since TCRdb gives no J gene, matching the DNA to germline was used here to assign it. The CDR3 is made up of 19 amino acids. Germline V gene data show CDR1 as GEAIGNYY and CDR2 as EKD. V shed 3 bases, J shed 0 bases, and the junction held 16 bases outside the gene matches. The CDR3 sequence is CACDRGIRNWGTDTDKLIF. DNA of the CDR3: TGTGCCTGTGACCGGGGGATAAGGAACTGGGGGACGGACACCGATAAACTCATCTTT.

Only a few counts were recorded for this clone. The protein TCRdb gives is from a much larger clone and does not agree with this DNA's translation at residue 24, likely a read error; the protein shown here comes from the DNA. The chain recombines TRDV1 with TRDJ1, with TRDD3 identical over 12 bases. CDR3 length: 26 residues. The germline V gene encodes CDR1 TSWWSYY and CDR2 QGS. CDR3 residues: CALGELHTFLQTPYWGIQSCTDKPIF. CDR3 sequence (DNA): TGTGCTCTTGGGGAACTCCATACCTTCCTACAGACCCCGTACTGGGGGATACAGTCTTGCACCGATAAACCCATCTTT.

This clone has more than one count but fewer than ten. TCRdb's protein, taken from a much larger clone, differs from this DNA's translation at residue 9, likely owing to a read error; the protein displayed comes from the DNA. The J gene is TRDJ1, the V gene TRDV1, with TRDD3 matching 11 bases. The J gene is absent in TCRdb and was assigned here via DNA matching to germline. J gave up 9 bases and V 4 bases, and 13 bases lay outside the gene matches. Germline V gene data show CDR1 as TSWWSYY and CDR2 as QGS. CDR3 length equals 16 residues. CDR3 protein: CALGGGDGCWGIQLIF. The CDR3 region has the DNA TGTGCTCTTGGGGGGGGAGACGGGTGCTGGGGGATACAACTCATCTTT.

This clone was found many times. TCRdb attributes to this sequence the protein of a much larger clone, which differs from the DNA translation at residue 6; a read error is likely, and the protein displayed is translated from the DNA. The V call is TRDV2, the J call TRDJ1; maybe TRDD3 (5 bases). Per the germline V gene, CDR1 is GEAIGNYY and CDR2 is EKD. This CDR3 comprises 14 residues. V was clipped by 0 bases and J by 3 bases, with 10 bases between them. This CDR3 is CACDTAWESDKLIF. Written as DNA, the CDR3 is TGTGCCTGTGACACCGCCTGGGAATCCGATAAACTCATCTTT.

This clone has only a few counts. This probably arose from a read error, given a far larger clone one base away. Different DNA sequences within this sample yield the same CDR3. This chain links TRDV2 with TRDJ1; TRDD3 aligns across 9 bases. Assignment of the J gene here rests on matching the DNA to germline, because TCRdb gives none. Germline V CDR1 and CDR2: GEAIGNYY, EKD. Unmatched junction bases numbered 28, after V lost 3 bases and J lost 0 bases. This CDR3 comprises 23 residues. DNA for the CDR3: TGTGCCTGTGACCCTCGCCTCTCCTACGACGTACTGGGGGACACCCCGTACACCGATAAACTCATCTTT. This encodes CACDPRLSYDVLGDTPYTDKLIF.

This clone has a handful of counts. This is likely an artifact of a read error, given a far larger clone one base away. Additional DNA sequences in this sample encode the identical CDR3. The rearrangement joins TRDV1 to TRDJ1; TRDD3 matches at 12 bases. The J segment lost 2 bases and the V segment lost 3 bases, leaving 31 bases of the junction unmatched. Germline CDR1 TSWWSYY, CDR2 QGS. The CDR3 sequence is 25 residues long. The CDR3 protein is CALGELVGMYRHAPVLGDTTDKLIF. The CDR3 DNA sequence: TGTGCTCTTGGGGAGCTAGTAGGGATGTACCGACACGCCCCAGTACTGGGGGATACTACCGATAAACTCATCTTT.

Comment on this clone: This is likely an artifact of a read error, given a far larger clone one base away. The sample has other DNA sequences that encode this CDR3 too. The rearrangement uses TRDV1 and TRDJ1, with D perhaps TRDD2 (5 bases). The CDR3 runs 19 residues. V shed 2 bases and J shed 2 bases, with 24 bases lying between them. Germline V gene data show CDR1 as TSWWSYY and CDR2 as QGS. The CDR3 bases are TGTGCTCTTGGGGAATCGGGGCCCCCAGTCGTCCTTCAAACCGATAAACTCATCTTT. As protein: CALGESGPPVVLQTDKLIF.

This clone appeared a few times. A read error likely explains why the TCRdb protein, taken from a much larger clone, differs from this DNA's translation at residue 6; the protein shown is translated from the DNA. This chain uses TRDV1 with TRDJ1; 8 positions match TRDD3. The J gene, absent from TCRdb, was called here by matching the DNA to germline. Unmatched junction bases numbered 27, after V lost 3 bases and J lost 3 bases. The CDR3 extends over 22 amino acids. From germline, CDR1 is TSWWSYY and CDR2 QGS. As DNA, the CDR3 is TGTGCTCTTGGGGAGTCCAATACAGCTCGGATACTGGGGGTCCTCCTGCCCGATAAACTCATCTTT. This translates into CALGESNTARILGVLLPDKLIF.

This clone was detected only a few times. The protein held in TCRdb is that of a much larger clone and does not match this DNA's translation at residue 12, likely because of a read error; the protein shown is translated from the DNA. The genes are TRDV1 and TRDJ1; possibly TRDD3 for D (5 bases). Here the J gene came from matching the DNA to germline, since TCRdb omits it. Germline values: CDR1 TSWWSYY, CDR2 QGS. Trimming removed 2 bases at V and 3 bases at J, with 22 bases between. The CDR3 length is 18 residues. The CDR3 loop is CALGESRVRLGTPDKLIF. The CDR3 coding sequence is TGTGCTCTTGGGGAAAGTCGGGTACGTTTGGGGACTCCCGATAAACTCATCTTT.

With regard to this clone: The amino acid sequence in TCRdb belongs to a much larger clone and departs from this DNA's translation at residue 6, likely a sequencing read error; the sequence shown is translated from the DNA. This chain uses TRDV1 with TRDJ1; D not resolved. Since TCRdb gives no J gene, matching the DNA to germline was used here to assign it. V was pared by 3 bases and J by 0 bases, with 32 bases between. Germline CDR1 TSWWSYY, CDR2 QGS. The CDR3 totals 22 residues. The CDR3 is CALGDPPRRDRTSLTYTDKLIF. The CDR3 DNA follows: TGTGCTCTTGGGGATCCTCCCAGAAGGGACCGTACATCGTTAACTTACACCGATAAACTCATCTTT.

This clone was observed a handful of times. The protein TCRdb gives is from a much larger clone and does not agree with this DNA's translation at residue 17, likely a read error; the protein shown here comes from the DNA. The CDR3 spells CACDTVRGGDTHYSTPMYTDKLIF. In nucleotides, the CDR3 is TGTGCCTGTGACACCGTGAGGGGGGGGGATACCCACTACAGTACACCGATGTACACCGATAAACTCATCTTT. This rearrangement joins TRDV2 to TRDJ1; TRDD3 matches at 9 bases. In the absence of a J gene in TCRdb, the DNA was matched to germline to assign it here. V dropped 0 bases and J dropped 0; count of bases not matched to a gene: 28. The V gene's germline CDR1 is GEAIGNYY and CDR2 EKD. The CDR3 is 24 amino acids.

Turning to this clone: The protein recorded in TCRdb matches a much larger clone and deviates from this DNA's translation at residue 19, suggesting a read error; the protein here is obtained by translating the DNA. The V gene is TRDV2, the J gene TRDJ1; 11 bases agree with TRDD3. CDR1 is GEAIGNYY and CDR2 is EKD in the germline V gene. The CDR3 spans 20 residues. CDR3 loop: CACVAGVLGDKGRYTDKLTF. The CDR3 DNA follows: TGTGCCTGTGTTGCCGGGGTACTGGGGGATAAAGGGAGATACACCGATAAACTCACCTTT.

Comment on this clone: This likely reflects a read error, since a far larger clone is one base away. This sample includes further DNA sequences coding for the same CDR3. This sequence joins TRDV1 and TRDJ1, with 11 bases aligning to TRDD3. TCRdb records no J gene; here it was assigned by comparing the DNA to germline. Looked up from germline, CDR1 is TSWWSYY and CDR2 is QGS. This CDR3 region has 25 residues. The CDR3 region has the DNA TGTGCTCTCGGGGAACTATGTTCCTACTCTCGTCCGTCGGATGCTGGGGGATACCGGTCGGTTAAACTCATCTTT. Translating gives CALGELCSYSRPSDAGGYRSVKLIF.

A few counts support this clone. The protein given by TCRdb reflects a much larger clone and differs at residue 4 from this DNA's translation, likely from a read error; the protein shown is the DNA's translation. The rearrangement links TRDV2 to TRDJ2; D perhaps matches TRDD3 (5 bases). Here the J gene came from matching the DNA to germline, since TCRdb omits it. V lost 6 bases to trimming and J lost 4 bases, with 20 bases between them. Germline CDR1 reads GEAIGNYY; CDR2 reads EKD. The length of the CDR3 is 16 residues. CDR3 sequence (DNA): TGTGCCTGTAACATAATTGGGGTGGGAGAGACAGCACAACTCTTCTTT. Its translation: CACNIIGVGETAQLFF.

This clone was seen a few times. The mismatch at residue 15 between this DNA's translation and the TCRdb protein of a much larger clone likely reflects a read error; the protein shown is translated from the DNA. V and J are TRDV2 and TRDJ1; 10 nucleotides align to TRDD3. TCRdb gives no J gene; it was assigned here by matching the DNA to germline. From germline, CDR1 is GEAIGNYY and CDR2 EKD. The V and J ends lost 0 bases and 2 bases, in that order; junction bases with no gene match: 20. The CDR3 contains 21 residues. CDR3 amino acids: CACDTVSPPTVLGDQTDKLIF. The CDR3 DNA follows: TGTGCCTGTGACACCGTCTCACCTCCGACCGTACTGGGGGATCAAACCGATAAACTCATCTTT.